These 10 T cell receptor beta chains were sequenced from one sample in a study of blood T cell repertoires in COVID-19. TCRdb's table, derived via immunoSEQ multiplex PCR, lists solely in-frame clones and lacks some. Among 120,000 or so clones listed, approximately 85% were seen once. The sample consisted of peripheral blood. The receptors here all came from a woman aged 60 to 75 with acute or convalescent COVID-19.

The chain employs TRBV10-1 and TRBJ1-2; possible D gene TRBD1, 6 bases. The V gene's germline CDR1 is WNHNN and CDR2 SYGVQD (reference sequence). Trimming removed 10 bases at V and 7 bases at J, with 25 bases between. This CDR3 has 15 residues. CDR3 in amino acids: CAKRLGAGASSGYTF. CDR3 in DNA: TGCGCCAAACGATTGGGGGCAGGGGCGAGTAGTGGCTACACCTTC.

The rearrangement joins TRBV4-1 to TRBJ2-7; 7 nucleotides line up with TRBD1. Germline values: CDR1 MGHRA, CDR2 YSYEKL. Trimming cost V 3 bases and J 4 bases; bases outside gene matches: 6. The CDR3 totals 14 residues. The CDR3 DNA reads as TGCGCCAGCAGCCAGCCGGGACAGAGATACGAGCAGTACTTC. Protein: CASSQPGQRYEQYF.

The chain is built from TRBV5-4 and TRBJ1-4; 7 nucleotides line up with TRBD1. Germline assignment: CDR1 SGHNT and CDR2 YYREEE (reference sequence). The CDR3 is 14 amino acids. After removal of 5 bases from V and 1 base from J, the junction contained 2 bases not matched to a gene. The DNA for the CDR3 is TGTGCCAGCAGTTCAGGGGGAACTAATGAAAAACTGTTTTTT. It yields the protein CASSSGGTNEKLFF. Based on the CDR3 plus reference TRBV5-4 and TRBJ1-4, the full variable domain is ETGVTQSPTHLIKTRGQQVTLRCSSQSGHNTVSWYQQALGQGPQFIFQYYREEENGRGNFPPRFSGLQFPNYSSELNVNALELDDSALYLCASSSGGTNEKLFFGSGTQLSVL.

The chain combines TRBV4-1 with TRBJ1-3; D unresolved. The V end lost 0 bases, the J end lost 1 base, and 10 bases lay between the germline ends. Germline V CDR1 and CDR2: MGHRA, YSYEKL. The CDR3 runs 16 residues. This chain's CDR3 is CASSQDRRVSGNTIYF. CDR3 coding DNA: TGCGCCAGCAGCCAAGATCGTCGTGTTTCTGGAAACACCATATATTTT.

This chain connects TRBV28 to TRBJ1-6, with D possibly being TRBD1 (5 bases). This CDR3 region has 14 residues. CDR1 is MDHEN and CDR2 is SYDVKM in the germline V gene. The V end lost 4 bases, the J end lost 5 bases, and 9 bases lay between the germline ends. CDR3: CASSSTADNSPLHF. The DNA of the CDR3 is TGTGCCAGCAGTTCGACAGCTGATAATTCACCCCTCCACTTT.

This sequence joins TRBV7-8 and TRBJ1-1; D gene ambiguous. Germline CDR1 is SGHVS and CDR2 is FQNEAQ. V was trimmed by 4 bases and J by 0 bases, leaving 6 bases between them. This CDR3 region has 13 residues. CDR3 sequence: CASSSKLNTEAFF. The CDR3 coding sequence is TGTGCCAGCAGCTCCAAGCTGAACACTGAAGCTTTCTTT.

CDR3 coding DNA: TGTGCCAGCTCCTATCAAGGGACAGCGACCTATGGCTACACCTTC. This encodes CASSYQGTATYGYTF. The chain couples TRBV2 to TRBJ1-2; 7 bases are shared with TRBD1. The J segment lost 4 bases and the V segment lost 8 bases, leaving 13 bases of the junction unmatched. The CDR3 totals 15 residues. Germline-derived CDR1 and CDR2 are SNHLY and FYNNEI.

V gene TRBV19 combines with J gene TRBJ1-5, with no clear D. Germline V gene data show CDR1 as LNHDA and CDR2 as SQIVND (reference sequence). Trimming removed 3 bases from V and 9 bases from J, with 6 bases in between. The length of the CDR3 is 11 residues. The CDR3 DNA is TGTGCCAGTAGTATCCCGGGGCCCCAGCATTTT. It translates to CASSIPGPQHF. The full variable domain, rest sourced from reference TRBV19 and TRBJ1-5, is DGGITQSPKYLFRKEGQNVTLSCEQNLNHDAMYWYRQDPGQGLRLIYYSQIVNDFQKGDIAEGYSVSREKKESFPLTVTSAQKNPTAFYLCASSIPGPQHFGDGTRLSIL.

The chain links TRBV20-1 to TRBJ1-2; tentative D call: TRBD1 (5 bases). CDR1 is DFQATT, CDR2 SNEGSKA, per germline (reference sequence). V lost 3 bases to trimming and J lost 7 bases, with 21 bases between them. This CDR3 comprises 15 residues. The CDR3 region has the DNA TGCAGTGCTAGTGTGACGGCTAAGGGGCTCGCTGGCTACACCTTC. Its translation: CSASVTAKGLAGYTF.

The chain joins TRBV3-1 (or the pseudogene TRBV3-2) to TRBJ1-5; D gene unclear. The length of the CDR3 is 14 residues. V lost 1 base, J lost 7 bases, and 11 bases lay in between. Germline V gene sequence: CDR1 LGHDT, CDR2 YNNKEL (reference sequence). In DNA, the CDR3 is TGTGCCAGCAGCCAAGGCCGGGTTAGGCAGCCCCAGCATTTT. This gives the protein CASSQGRVRQPQHF.